What follows is one T cell receptor beta chain and its context. The antigen remains undetermined. This entry belongs to a study of T cell repertoires in cytomegalovirus infection. Germline V CDR1 and CDR2: SGHVS, FQNEAQ. V was cut by 2 bases and J by 3 bases, with 16 bases left in between. This CDR3 spans 17 amino acids. TCRdb ran MiXCR on the reads and lists one entry per CDR3 protein. The sample carries around 77,000 distinct CDR3 sequences, 20% to 25% recorded once. The starting material was CD8+ T cells from cultured PBMCs, obtained from culture after CMV antigen stimulation. This TCR derives from a human donor in good health (CMV status not recorded). Some clones in this sample may be carry-over from other donors' samples. This chain joins TRBV7-8 and TRBJ2-2; D might be TRBD1 or TRBD2, each matching 7 bases. The CDR3 spells CASSLPTSGGDTGELFF. The CDR3 nucleotides read TGTGCCAGCAGCTTACCCACTTCAGGGGGGGACACCGGGGAGCTGTTTTTT.